The rows below give T cell receptor beta chains drawn from one sample of a study of PD-1 blockade in classical Hodgkin lymphoma. TCRdb's table, derived via immunoSEQ multiplex PCR, lists solely in-frame clones and lacks some. The sample holds thousands of clones; 87% are singletons and the top ten take approximately 0.95%. The starting material was CD4+ T cells from blood, obtained at baseline. The receptors derive from a human donor with classical Hodgkin lymphoma. CDR3s include the opening cysteine and the closing phenylalanine or tryptophan. The order of the fields is V gene, J gene, CDR3 protein.

TRBV7-7	TRBJ2-7	CASSSVQGYEQYF
TRBV9	TRBJ2-7	CASSGTGLPGVEQYF
TRBV5-1	TRBJ1-6	CASSLVGDYNSPLHF
TRBV7-9	TRBJ1-4	CASSFVRDGEKLFF
TRBV5-1	TRBJ2-5	CASSLTGQGGETQYF
TRBV12-5	TRBJ2-3	CASGSNPGQRNEGADTQYF
TRBV23-1	TRBJ1-5	CASSQAFMGRFSNQPQHF
TRBV5-1	TRBJ2-5	CASSLALEGGETQYF
TRBV6-4	TRBJ2-3	CASSLLAPNTDTQYF
TRBV5-1	TRBJ2-3	CASSLGSRGADTDTQYF
TRBV5-1	TRBJ1-4	CASSLRVDLGGSGGEKLFF
TRBV28	TRBJ2-7	CASSLGGYEQYF
TRBV30	TRBJ1-4	CAWKGGFGPRTNEKLFF
TRBV5-1	TRBJ2-5	CASGGGAGKETQYF
TRBV18	TRBJ2-7	CASSLHSPGTGGNEQYF
TRBV30	TRBJ1-1	CAWSVSGYKNTEAFF
TRBV20-1	TRBJ1-6	CSARKNSPLHF
TRBV5-1	TRBJ2-2	CASSLRTGGPGELFF
TRBV10-3	TRBJ2-3	CAISEGGLDPRADTQYF
TRBV28	TRBJ2-2	CASRERGANTGELFF
TRBV7-2	TRBJ2-1	CASSLRAGRSYNEQFF
TRBV5-6	TRBJ1-2	CASSGGTEKNYGYTF
TRBV5-1	TRBJ2-2	CASSPSGGNTGELFF
TRBV6-1	TRBJ1-2	CASREGGNYGYTF
TRBV5-1	TRBJ2-3	CASSPQGQSTDTQYF
TRBV9	TRBJ1-1	CASSSRTGNTEAFF
TRBV29-1	TRBJ2-3	CSVEMGYRKGLRTDTQYF
TRBV7-9	TRBJ2-3	CASSSLGHLTDTQYF
TRBV27	TRBJ1-1	CASSLRTGVLGTEAFF
TRBV30	TRBJ2-4	CAWSRGTGQNIQYF
TRBV7-8	TRBJ2-7	CASSLHGAGLAEQYF
TRBV28	TRBJ1-6	CASSLSAGTGRSPLHF
TRBV5-4	TRBJ2-1	CASSSSGRAYNEQFF
TRBV28	TRBJ2-3	CASSLAGTGTDTQYF
TRBV28	TRBJ2-1	CASSATGEPYNEQFF
TRBV19	TRBJ1-5	CASSGRGRGNQPQHF
TRBV2	TRBJ2-2	CASRTTGELFF